Listed here are 27 T cell receptor beta chains from one sample, sequenced in a study of T cell responses to AZD1222 COVID-19 vaccine. TCRdb keeps only in-frame clones here, not all; method: immunoSEQ multiplex PCR. The table includes some 140,000 clones, 70% to 90% detected once. The sequencing here drew on peripheral blood, taken on day 0 of MenACWY control vaccination. The receptor set was obtained from an adult in good health.

The chain is built from TRBV30 and TRBJ1-3; D is possibly TRBD1 (6 bases). Germline CDR1 reads GTSNPN; CDR2 reads SVGIG (reference sequence). V gave up 5 bases and J gave up 0 bases, with 11 bases separating them. This CDR3 is built from 14 residues. The DNA for the CDR3 is TGTGCCTGGCGACAGGCGTCCTCTGGAAACACCATATATTTT. Its translation: CAWRQASSGNTIYF.

The chain has TRBV4-2 and TRBJ2-1; D gene ambiguous. V shed 2 bases and J shed 6 bases, with 8 bases lying between them. CDR3 size: 13 residues. Germline V CDR1 and CDR2: LGHNA, YNFKEQ. The CDR3 spells CASSQRSPNEQFF. Here the CDR3 DNA reads TGTGCCAGCAGCCAACGGTCCCCCAATGAGCAGTTCTTC.

This rearrangement joins TRBV19 to TRBJ2-1; D gene unclear. CDR1 and CDR2 from the germline V gene are LNHDA and SQIVND (reference sequence). Trimming cost V 3 bases and J 9 bases, with 12 bases left between them. CDR3 length: 13 amino acids. CDR3 nucleotides: TGTGCCAGTAGTATTGGTGGGCTGGGTGAGCAGTTCTTC. Encoded protein: CASSIGGLGEQFF. Variable domain in full (rest from reference TRBV19 and TRBJ2-1): DGGITQSPKYLFRKEGQNVTLSCEQNLNHDAMYWYRQDPGQGLRLIYYSQIVNDFQKGDIAEGYSVSREKKESFPLTVTSAQKNPTAFYLCASSIGGLGEQFFGPGTRLTVL.

V is TRBV28 and J is TRBJ2-7; D could derive from TRBD1 or TRBD2 (5 bases each). Germline assignment: CDR1 MDHEN and CDR2 SYDVKM. The germline V and J ends were trimmed by 8 bases and 2 bases, with 13 bases remaining between them. This CDR3 has 13 amino acids. The CDR3 DNA reads as TGTGCCAGCGCCGGGACGCCTACCTACGAGCAGTACGTC. This translates into CASAGTPTYEQYV.

The rearrangement uses TRBV7-2 and TRBJ1-3; 8 nucleotides match TRBD1. Germline-derived CDR1 and CDR2 are SGHTA and FQGNSA. After removal of 2 bases from V and 6 bases from J, the junction contained 6 bases not matched to a gene. The CDR3 loop spans 15 amino acids. CDR3 loop: CASSLPQGAVNTIYF. CDR3 coding DNA: TGTGCCAGCAGCTTACCCCAGGGGGCAGTAAACACCATATATTTT.

The chain links TRBV7-3 to TRBJ1-4; D might be TRBD1 (5 bases). This CDR3 comprises 12 residues. Germline V CDR1 and CDR2: SGHTA, FQGTGA. V shed 5 bases and J shed 11 bases, with 12 bases lying between them. The CDR3: CASSESGGKLFF. CDR3 DNA sequence: TGTGCCAGCAGCGAATCCGGGGGGAAACTGTTTTTT.

This sequence joins TRBV13 and TRBJ2-2; 7 positions agree with TRBD2. The CDR3 sequence is 16 residues long. Germline CDR1 PRHDT, CDR2 FYEKMQ (reference sequence). J was trimmed by 4 bases and V by 0 bases; bases with no gene match: 5. This chain's CDR3 is CASSLGVGGSTGELFF. CDR3 sequence (DNA): TGTGCCAGCAGCTTAGGGGTCGGCGGGAGCACCGGGGAGCTGTTTTTT.

This clone was observed a few times. The J gene is TRBJ2-1, the V gene TRBV5-1; a weak D match, TRBD2 (7 bases). Germline V gene sequence: CDR1 SGHRS, CDR2 YFSETQ. This CDR3 contains 16 residues. V was clipped by 0 bases and J by 4 bases, with 14 bases between them. The CDR3 region is CASSLAGGRGYNEQFF. CDR3 nucleotide sequence: TGCGCCAGCAGCTTGGCCGGGGGGCGGGGGTACAATGAGCAGTTCTTC.

This clone was detected a few times. The chain recombines TRBV19 with TRBJ1-2; D is possibly TRBD1 (5 bases). The CDR3 loop spans 11 amino acids. The V and J ends lost 6 bases and 7 bases respectively, with 9 bases between them. Germline V gene sequence: CDR1 LNHDA, CDR2 SQIVND (reference sequence). The CDR3 here is CASSSGSGYTF. CDR3 coding DNA: TGTGCCAGTAGCTCAGGGTCTGGCTACACCTTC.

V usage is TRBV5-4 and J usage is TRBJ2-7; the D is unclear. The V end lost 4 bases, the J end lost 2 bases, and 13 bases lay between the germline ends. The CDR3 consists of 14 residues. Germline V gives CDR1 SGHNT, CDR2 YYREEE (reference sequence). CDR3 in amino acids: CASSPGGTPYEQYV. Here the CDR3 DNA reads TGTGCCAGCAGCCCCGGTGGCACCCCCTACGAGCAGTACGTC.

V and J are TRBV5-1 and TRBJ1-2; D is undetermined. CDR1 and CDR2 (germline): SGHRS, YFSETQ. The CDR3 has 14 amino acids. The V end lost 1 base, the J end lost 8 bases, and 15 bases lay between the germline ends. CDR3 amino acids: CASSLFSRETGYTF. The CDR3 DNA reads TGCGCCAGCAGCTTGTTCTCTCGGGAGACGGGCTACACCTTC.

This clone was recorded once. The CDR3 reads CASSQSTGSNIYEQYF. The DNA for the CDR3 is TGCGCCAGCAGCCAATCCACCGGGTCAAACATCTACGAGCAGTACTTC. The chain combines TRBV4-1 with TRBJ2-7; the D is unclear. This CDR3 is built from 16 residues. V was trimmed by 2 bases and J by 3 bases, leaving 17 bases between them. The germline V gene has CDR1 MGHRA and CDR2 YSYEKL.

The chain carries TRBV4-1 and TRBJ2-5; maybe TRBD2 (6 bases). The V gene lost 0 bases and the J gene lost 2 bases, with 16 bases spanning the gap. Germline assignment: CDR1 MGHRA and CDR2 YSYEKL. This CDR3 has 17 residues. CDR3 in amino acids: CASSQDWGSTRQETQYF. The CDR3 bases are TGCGCCAGCAGCCAAGATTGGGGCTCGACTAGGCAAGAGACCCAGTACTTC.

The chain links TRBV5-1 to TRBJ2-4; the D gene is possibly TRBD1 (5 bases). Germline CDR1 is SGHRS and CDR2 is YFSETQ. The CDR3 totals 15 residues. The germline V and J ends were trimmed by 0 bases and 4 bases, with 11 bases remaining between them. The DNA of the CDR3 is TGCGCCAGCAGCTTGGATGGGGCAGCGAAAAACATTCAGTACTTC. As protein: CASSLDGAAKNIQYF.

The chain joins TRBV29-1 to TRBJ2-1; 9 nucleotides match TRBD1. The germline V gene encodes CDR1 SQVTM and CDR2 ANQGSEA. The CDR3 sequence is 13 residues long. J lost 5 bases, V lost 6 bases, and 5 bases had no gene match. CDR3 amino acids: CSVTGGVDNEQFF. CDR3 DNA: TGCAGCGTGACAGGGGGGGTAGACAATGAGCAGTTCTTC.

This clone has a single count. The chain links TRBV5-1 to TRBJ2-1; 7 bases match TRBD1. V dropped 4 bases and J dropped 5; count of bases not matched to a gene: 3. The CDR3 spans 13 residues. Germline V gives CDR1 SGHRS, CDR2 YFSETQ. The CDR3, as DNA: TGCGCCAGCAGCCAGGGGGACAACAATGAGCAGTTCTTC. This codes for CASSQGDNNEQFF. The whole variable domain, remainder taken from reference TRBV5-1 and TRBJ2-1, is KAGVTQTPRYLIKTRGQQVTLSCSPISGHRSVSWYQQTPGQGLQFLFEYFSETQRNKGNFPGRFSGRQFSNSRSEMNVSTLELGDSALYLCASSQGDNNEQFFGPGTRLTVL.

The chain employs TRBV6-5 and TRBJ1-1, with D perhaps matching TRBD1 (5 bases). Germline-derived CDR1 and CDR2 are MNHEY and SVGAGI. This CDR3 spans 15 amino acids. Trimming cost V 0 bases and J 0 bases, with 8 bases left between them. The CDR3 reads CASSYSVRVNTEAFF. The CDR3 DNA reads TGTGCCAGCAGTTACTCGGTCAGGGTGAACACTGAAGCTTTCTTT.

The chain joins TRBV5-1 to TRBJ2-6; no clear D gene. The CDR3 consists of 17 residues. Germline V gene data show CDR1 as SGHRS and CDR2 as YFSETQ. Trimming took 0 bases from V and 0 from J, leaving 10 bases between them. CDR3 region: CASSLVSVNSGANVLTF. CDR3 nucleotides: TGCGCCAGCAGCTTGGTATCGGTGAACTCTGGGGCCAACGTCCTGACTTTC.

This chain connects TRBV6-5 to TRBJ1-2; TRBD1 matches at 8 bases. The CDR3 sequence is 15 residues long. Unmatched junction bases numbered 17, after V lost 10 bases and J lost 7 bases. Germline V gives CDR1 MNHEY, CDR2 SVGAGI. CDR3 amino acids: CANSPPDREQSGYTF. CDR3 nucleotides: TGTGCCAACTCCCCGCCGGACAGGGAGCAAAGTGGCTACACCTTC.

The rearrangement links TRBV28 to TRBJ1-1; TRBD1 is a possible D gene (6 bases). Germline assignment: CDR1 MDHEN and CDR2 SYDVKM. The CDR3 consists of 15 residues. V was pared by 5 bases and J by 3 bases, with 16 bases between. The CDR3 DNA is TGTGCCAGCAGTGGTATGGGGGCGGGCGACACTGAAGCTTTCTTT. It specifies CASSGMGAGDTEAFF.

The chain recombines TRBV28 with TRBJ1-6; a possible D gene is TRBD1 (6 bases). The germline CDR1 and CDR2 sequences are MDHEN and SYDVKM. V lost 7 bases and J 9 bases, leaving 13 bases between the germline ends. The CDR3 contains 13 residues. The CDR3 nucleotides are TGTGCCAGCAAAGAAAGGGGGACTTCACCCCTCCACTTT. Translation gives CASKERGTSPLHF.

V and J are TRBV5-6 and TRBJ1-2; no firm D call. The V gene's germline CDR1 is SGHDT and CDR2 YYEEEE. This CDR3 has 16 amino acids. V lost 0 bases to trimming and J lost 1 base, with 13 bases between them. The CDR3 spells CASSLVDLVINYGYTF. The CDR3 nucleotides read TGTGCCAGCAGCTTGGTAGATCTAGTAATTAACTATGGCTACACCTTC.

The V gene is TRBV30, the J gene TRBJ2-7; 13 bases fit TRBD2. CDR3 length: 16 amino acids. CDR1 is GTSNPN and CDR2 is SVGIG in the germline V gene (reference sequence). After removal of 5 bases from V and 6 bases from J, the junction contained 13 bases not matched to a gene. This CDR3 is CAWGPGLAGIMSEQYF. CDR3 coding DNA: TGTGCCTGGGGACCGGGACTAGCGGGAATAATGAGCGAGCAGTACTTC.

This sequence joins TRBV7-8 and TRBJ2-3; D is perhaps TRBD2 (6 bases). This CDR3 spans 14 amino acids. Trimming stripped 6 bases from V and 0 bases from J, with 10 bases between. Germline V gives CDR1 SGHVS, CDR2 FQNEAQ. CDR3 nucleotides: TGTGCCAGCAGTCCCGGGGGTAGCACAGATACGCAGTATTTT. This gives the protein CASSPGGSTDTQYF.

The V call is TRBV5-1, the J call TRBJ1-5, with D perhaps TRBD1 (5 bases). With 5 bases removed from V and 3 bases from J, the gap between germline ends came to 27 bases. CDR1 and CDR2 (germline): SGHRS, YFSETQ. The CDR3 contains 19 residues. CDR3 DNA sequence: TGCGCCAGCAGTCCCCCCTCGAGTTTAACAGGCGCACTCAATCAGCCCCAGCATTTT. It is translated as CASSPPSSLTGALNQPQHF.

This clone has just one count. The rearrangement links TRBV12-3 or TRBV12-4 to TRBJ2-7; D is ambiguous. Trimming took off 9 bases at V and 4 bases at J, with 16 bases between the two ends. The CDR3 spans 13 residues. CDR3 DNA sequence: TGTGCCAGTAGACCTCCGACTGGGTACGAGCAGTACTTC. Encoded protein: CASRPPTGYEQYF.

The chain has TRBV5-1 and TRBJ2-7; D remains unclear. The CDR3 is 12 amino acids. The V gene's germline CDR1 is SGHRS and CDR2 YFSETQ. With 5 bases removed from V and 6 bases from J, the gap between germline ends came to 12 bases. CDR3 sequence: CASRGPTGEQYV. CDR3 DNA: TGCGCCAGCAGGGGTCCCACCGGCGAGCAGTACGTC.